The 20 T cell receptor beta chains reported below all come from one sample, sequenced in a study of cytomegalovirus exposure and HLA in healthy donors. Primers included in the PCR were 60 Vbeta and 13 Jbeta primers. Produced via immunoSEQ multiplex PCR; TCRdb's table is partial and in-frame only. Of 250,000 to 350,000 clones in the sample, roughly two thirds were seen once. The sequenced material came from PBMCs. The source of these receptors is a female donor in good health and CMV-seronegative.

J is TRBJ2-7 and V is TRBV30; 11 bases fit TRBD2. The CDR3 is 15 amino acids. Trimming took 5 bases from V and 3 from J; bases not matched to a gene: 9. Germline lookup yields CDR1 GTSNPN and CDR2 SVGIG (reference sequence). The CDR3 is CAWAGTSGRYYEQYF. The CDR3 DNA reads as TGTGCCTGGGCCGGGACTAGCGGCCGTTACTACGAGCAGTACTTC.

This clone has a handful of counts. The V gene is TRBV7-2, the J gene TRBJ2-3; perhaps TRBD2 as D (6 bases). V lost 8 bases, J lost 0 bases, and 12 bases lay in between. This CDR3 is built from 14 residues. Germline values: CDR1 SGHTA, CDR2 FQGNSA. CDR3 DNA sequence: TGTGCCAGCTGCCGGGGGTTTAGCACAGATACGCAGTATTTT. Protein: CASCRGFSTDTQYF. The variable domain in full, completed from reference TRBV7-2 and TRBJ2-3, reads GAGVSQSPSNKVTEKGKDVELRCDPISGHTALYWYRQSLGQGLEFLIYFQGNSAPDKSGLPSDRFSAERTGGSVSTLTIQRTQQEDSAVYLCASCRGFSTDTQYFGPGTRLTVL.

V is TRBV5-4 and J is TRBJ2-1; 10 bases fit TRBD2. The CDR3 loop spans 15 amino acids. V lost 4 bases and J lost 3; bases outside the gene matches: 4. In germline, CDR1 is SGHNT, CDR2 YYREEE (reference sequence). The CDR3 DNA reads TGTGCCAGCAGCCTAGCGGGAGAAGTCTACAATGAGCAGTTCTTC. Translated: CASSLAGEVYNEQFF.

This chain joins TRBV4-1 and TRBJ2-5; 10 bases are a match to TRBD1. The assigned J gene may be wrong: the sequence end matches TRBJ2-7 better. This CDR3 comprises 16 residues. Germline V gives CDR1 MGHRA, CDR2 YSYEKL. CDR3 in DNA: TGCGCCAGCAGCCTCGATGGGGGGACAGGGGCCTACGAGCAGTACTTC. Translated, it gives CASSLDGGTGAYEQYF.

V gene TRBV18 combines with J gene TRBJ1-1; D gene uncertain. Trimming pared 2 bases from V and 4 bases from J, leaving 8 bases between. This CDR3 is 13 amino acids long. Germline V gene data show CDR1 as KGHSH and CDR2 as LQKENI. CDR3 coding DNA: TGTGCCAGCTCACCAGACTCGAGCACTGAAGCTTTCTTT. Translation: CASSPDSSTEAFF.

This clone was counted a few times. The chain employs TRBV5-6 and TRBJ2-7; 8 positions match TRBD2. Trimming cost V 2 bases and J 3 bases; bases outside gene matches: 7. The V gene's germline CDR1 is SGHDT and CDR2 YYEEEE. The CDR3 totals 15 residues. For the CDR3, the DNA is TGTGCCAGCAGCTTTACCGGGACTAGAGTCTACGAGCAGTACTTC. As protein: CASSFTGTRVYEQYF.

J is TRBJ2-7 and V is TRBV6-1, with 7 bases matching TRBD2. The CDR3 consists of 15 residues. Germline V lookup: CDR1 MNHNS, CDR2 SASEGT. V was clipped by 3 bases and J by 0 bases; unmatched bases: 5. The CDR3 DNA reads TGTGCCAGCAGTGAGTCGCTAGCGGCCTCCTACGAGCAGTACTTC. This gives the protein CASSESLAASYEQYF.

V usage is TRBV5-4 and J usage is TRBJ2-7; 11 bases are shared with TRBD2. The last part of the DNA fits TRBJ2-1 better; the J call may be wrong. Germline V gene data show CDR1 as SGHNT and CDR2 as YYREEE (reference sequence). The CDR3 has 17 residues. The CDR3 region has the DNA TGTGCCAGCAGCTCGAGGACTAGCGGGTCCCCATACAATGAGCAGTTCTTC. Its translation is CASSSRTSGSPYNEQFF.

There are a few counts of this clone. V usage is TRBV30 and J usage is TRBJ1-1; 8 nucleotides align to TRBD1. Germline CDR1 and CDR2: GTSNPN and SVGIG (reference sequence). This CDR3 has 14 amino acids. Germline trimming cut 8 bases from V and 4 bases from J; bases unmatched to any gene: 12. This CDR3 is CASRQGWVVTEAFF. In nucleotides, the CDR3 is TGTGCCAGTAGACAGGGGTGGGTTGTCACTGAAGCTTTCTTT. The entire variable domain, with the rest obtained from reference TRBV30 and TRBJ1-1, is as follows: SQTIHQWPATLVQPVGSPLSLECTVEGTSNPNLYWYRQAAGRGLQLLFYSVGIGQISSEVPQNLSASRPQDRQFILSSKKLLLSDSGFYLCASRQGWVVTEAFFGQGTRLTVV.

This clone was seen a single time. J is TRBJ2-3 and V is TRBV9, with 7 positions matching TRBD2. V dropped 0 bases and J dropped 2; count of bases not matched to a gene: 6. There are 16 residues in the CDR3. CDR1 and CDR2 (germline): SGDLS, YYNGEE. Written as DNA, the CDR3 is TGTGCCAGCAGCGTAGGACTAGCCCTTTACACAGATACGCAGTATTTT. Its protein product is CASSVGLALYTDTQYF.

This chain connects TRBV6-1 to TRBJ1-1, with D tentatively TRBD1 (5 bases). Trimming took off 5 bases at V and 4 bases at J, with 17 bases between the two ends. Per the germline V gene, CDR1 is MNHNS and CDR2 is SASEGT. The CDR3 has 15 residues. The CDR3 bases are TGTGCCAGCAGTTTGTCACCCCGGAGGGGCACTGAAGCTTTCTTT. Translating gives CASSLSPRRGTEAFF.

The chain couples TRBV11-3 to TRBJ2-1; 10 bases agree with TRBD1. The CDR3 is 17 residues long. The J segment lost 4 bases and the V segment lost 5 bases, leaving 11 bases of the junction unmatched. Germline CDR1 is SGHNT and CDR2 is YENEEA. CDR3: CASSPFYRDRGYNEQFF. The CDR3 nucleotides are TGTGCCAGCAGCCCCTTCTACCGGGACAGGGGATACAATGAGCAGTTCTTC.

This chain links TRBV9 with TRBJ1-2; no firm D call. The V end was cut by 3 bases, the J end by 0 bases, with 12 bases between. This CDR3 region has 15 residues. Germline CDR1 reads SGDLS; CDR2 reads YYNGEE. The CDR3 nucleotides are TGTGCCAGCAGCGCAAACGGGTTTACTAACTATGGCTACACCTTC. This gives the protein CASSANGFTNYGYTF. The full variable domain, with the rest looked up from reference TRBV9 and TRBJ1-2, is DSGVTQTPKHLITATGQRVTLRCSPRSGDLSVYWYQQSLDQGLQFLIQYYNGEERAKGNILERFSAQQFPDLHSELNLSSLELGDSALYFCASSANGFTNYGYTFGSGTRLTVV.

DNA of the CDR3: TGCAGCGCTACGATAGGGACTAGCGGGAATGAGCAGTTCTTC. Translation gives CSATIGTSGNEQFF. The chain has TRBV29-1 and TRBJ2-7; 12 bases match TRBD2. The end of the DNA fits TRBJ2-1 better, so the J call may be wrong. This CDR3 is built from 14 residues. The V gene's germline CDR1 is SQVTM and CDR2 ANQGSEA.

This clone was recorded a few times. The V and J genes are TRBV6-5 and TRBJ1-1; 7 positions agree with TRBD1. The CDR3 totals 15 residues. CDR1 is MNHEY, CDR2 SVGAGI, per germline. With 5 bases clipped from V and 3 bases from J, the junction kept 9 bases outside the gene matches. In DNA form, the CDR3 reads TGTGCCAGCAGTATCAACAGGCAGGGGGACACTGAAGCTTTCTTT. Translation gives CASSINRQGDTEAFF.

This chain connects TRBV11-2 to TRBJ1-4; D is undetermined. Germline V CDR1 and CDR2: SGHAT, FQNNGV. The CDR3 contains 15 residues. V dropped 8 bases and J dropped 2 bases, with 15 bases sitting between them. CDR3 residues: CASEEGSSTNEKLFF. The DNA for the CDR3 is TGTGCCAGCGAGGAGGGTAGTTCGACTAATGAAAAACTGTTTTTT. Together with reference TRBV11-2 and TRBJ1-4, the CDR3 gives the full variable domain: EAGVAQSPRYKIIEKRQSVAFWCNPISGHATLYWYQQILGQGPKLLIQFQNNGVVDDSQLPKDRFSAERLKGVDSTLKIQPAKLEDSAVYLCASEEGSSTNEKLFFGSGTQLSVL.

This clone has more than one count but fewer than ten. The chain couples TRBV5-6 to TRBJ1-2; 7 bases fit TRBD1. From germline, CDR1 is SGHDT and CDR2 YYEEEE. The CDR3 is 15 amino acids. Losses at the gene ends were 1 base for V and 3 bases for J; bases not matched to a gene: 6. CDR3 protein: CASSLLGGFDYGYTF. CDR3 nucleotide sequence: TGTGCCAGCAGCTTGCTAGGGGGCTTCGACTATGGCTACACCTTC.

V is TRBV30 and J is TRBJ2-3; 9 nucleotides match TRBD1. Germline trimming cut 0 bases from V and 5 bases from J; bases unmatched to any gene: 6. This CDR3 is built from 15 residues. CDR1 is GTSNPN, CDR2 SVGIG, per germline (reference sequence). The CDR3: CAWSVMTGGQDTQYF. The CDR3, as DNA: TGTGCCTGGAGTGTAATGACAGGGGGGCAAGATACGCAGTATTTT.

This chain uses TRBV6-1 with TRBJ1-1; tentative D call: TRBD1 (5 bases). Germline V gene sequence: CDR1 MNHNS, CDR2 SASEGT. The CDR3 is 14 amino acids. V was shortened by 6 bases and J by 0 bases, with 11 bases between the two germline ends. CDR3: CASSQTGLNTEAFF. DNA of the CDR3: TGTGCCAGCAGCCAAACAGGACTGAACACTGAAGCTTTCTTT.

This clone was detected only once. The chain uses TRBV11-2 and TRBJ1-1, with no clear D. The CDR3 loop spans 15 amino acids. Germline CDR1 is SGHAT and CDR2 is FQNNGV. V lost 0 bases to trimming and J lost 1 base, with 9 bases between them. In DNA, the CDR3 is TGTGCCAGCAGCTTAGATCTTTGGCAGAACACTGAAGCTTTCTTT. Protein sequence: CASSLDLWQNTEAFF.